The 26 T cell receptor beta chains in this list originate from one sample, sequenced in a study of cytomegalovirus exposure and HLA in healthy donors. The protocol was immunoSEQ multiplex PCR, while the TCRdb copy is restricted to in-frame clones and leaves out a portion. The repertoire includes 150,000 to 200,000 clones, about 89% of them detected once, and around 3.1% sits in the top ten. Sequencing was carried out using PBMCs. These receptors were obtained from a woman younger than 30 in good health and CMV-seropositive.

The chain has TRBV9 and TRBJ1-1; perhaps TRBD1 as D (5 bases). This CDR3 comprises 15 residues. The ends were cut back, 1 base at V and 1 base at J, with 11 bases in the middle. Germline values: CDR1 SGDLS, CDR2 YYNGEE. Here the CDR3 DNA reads TGTGCCAGCAGCGTACTGATTCAGGGGAACACTGAAGCTTTCTTT. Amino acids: CASSVLIQGNTEAFF. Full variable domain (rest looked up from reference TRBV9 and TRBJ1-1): DSGVTQTPKHLITATGQRVTLRCSPRSGDLSVYWYQQSLDQGLQFLIQYYNGEERAKGNILERFSAQQFPDLHSELNLSSLELGDSALYFCASSVLIQGNTEAFFGQGTRLTVV.

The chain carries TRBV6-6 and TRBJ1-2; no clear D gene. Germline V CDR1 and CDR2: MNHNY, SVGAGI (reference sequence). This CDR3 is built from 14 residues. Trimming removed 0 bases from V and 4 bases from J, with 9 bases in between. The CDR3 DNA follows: TGTGCCAGCAGTTACTCGAGAGGGTCCTATGGCTACACCTTC. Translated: CASSYSRGSYGYTF.

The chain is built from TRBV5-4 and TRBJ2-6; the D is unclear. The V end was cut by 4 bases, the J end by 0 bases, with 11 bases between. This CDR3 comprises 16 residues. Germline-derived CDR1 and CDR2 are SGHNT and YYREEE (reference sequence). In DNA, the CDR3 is TGTGCCAGCAGCCCTGGCGGTAGCTCTGGGGCCAACGTCCTGACTTTC. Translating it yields CASSPGGSSGANVLTF.

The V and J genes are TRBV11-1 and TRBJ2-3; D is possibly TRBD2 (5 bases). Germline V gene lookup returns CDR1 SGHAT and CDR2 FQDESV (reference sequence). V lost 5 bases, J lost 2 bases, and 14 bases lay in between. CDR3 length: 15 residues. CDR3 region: CASSPSGAYTDTQYF. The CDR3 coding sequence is TGTGCCAGCAGCCCGAGCGGAGCCTACACAGATACGCAGTATTTT.

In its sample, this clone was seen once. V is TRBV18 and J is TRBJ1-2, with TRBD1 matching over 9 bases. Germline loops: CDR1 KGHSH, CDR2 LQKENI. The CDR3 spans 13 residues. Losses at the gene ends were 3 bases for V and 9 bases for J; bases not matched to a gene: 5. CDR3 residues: CASSPGTGISYTF. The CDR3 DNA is TGTGCCAGCTCACCCGGGACAGGGATAAGCTACACCTTC.

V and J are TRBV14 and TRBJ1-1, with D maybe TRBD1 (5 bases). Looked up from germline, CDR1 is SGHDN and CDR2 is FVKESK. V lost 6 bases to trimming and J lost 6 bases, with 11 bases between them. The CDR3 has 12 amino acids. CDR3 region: CASSRQQSEAFF. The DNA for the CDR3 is TGTGCCAGCAGTCGACAGCAATCTGAAGCTTTCTTT.

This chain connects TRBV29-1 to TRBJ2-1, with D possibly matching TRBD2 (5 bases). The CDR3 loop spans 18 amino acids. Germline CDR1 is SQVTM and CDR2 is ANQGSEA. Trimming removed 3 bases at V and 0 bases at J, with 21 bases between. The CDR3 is CSVDERARTGSSYNEQFF. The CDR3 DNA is TGCAGCGTTGACGAAAGAGCTAGGACTGGGAGCTCCTACAATGAGCAGTTCTTC.

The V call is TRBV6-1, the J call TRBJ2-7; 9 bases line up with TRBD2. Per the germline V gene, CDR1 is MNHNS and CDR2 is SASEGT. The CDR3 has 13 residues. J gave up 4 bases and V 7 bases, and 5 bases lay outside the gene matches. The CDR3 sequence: CASITSGLYEQYF. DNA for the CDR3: TGTGCCAGCATAACTAGCGGGCTGTACGAGCAGTACTTC.

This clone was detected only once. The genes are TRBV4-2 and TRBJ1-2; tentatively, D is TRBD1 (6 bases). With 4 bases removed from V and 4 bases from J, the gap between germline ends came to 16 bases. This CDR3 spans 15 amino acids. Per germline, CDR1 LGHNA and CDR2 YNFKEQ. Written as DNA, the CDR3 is TGTGCCAGCAGCCCAGGGGCGGAGGCGTCCTATGGCTACACCTTC. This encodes CASSPGAEASYGYTF.

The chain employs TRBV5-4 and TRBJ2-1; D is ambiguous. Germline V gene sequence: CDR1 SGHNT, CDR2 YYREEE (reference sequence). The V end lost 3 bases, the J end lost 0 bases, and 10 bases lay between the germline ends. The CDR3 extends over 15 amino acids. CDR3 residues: CASSSKRSSYNEQFF. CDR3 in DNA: TGTGCCAGCAGCTCGAAGAGGTCCTCCTACAATGAGCAGTTCTTC.

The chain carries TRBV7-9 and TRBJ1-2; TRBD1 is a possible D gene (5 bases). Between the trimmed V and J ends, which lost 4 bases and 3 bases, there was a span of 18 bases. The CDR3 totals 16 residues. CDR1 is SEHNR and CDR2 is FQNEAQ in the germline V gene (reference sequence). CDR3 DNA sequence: TGTGCCAGCAGCTCACGCCTTGGAGGGGATTACTATGGCTACACCTTC. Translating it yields CASSSRLGGDYYGYTF. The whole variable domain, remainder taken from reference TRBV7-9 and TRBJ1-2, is DTGVSQNPRHKITKRGQNVTFRCDPISEHNRLYWYRQTLGQGPEFLTYFQNEAQLEKSRLLSDRFSAERPKGSFSTLEIQRTEQGDSAMYLCASSSRLGGDYYGYTFGSGTRLTVV.

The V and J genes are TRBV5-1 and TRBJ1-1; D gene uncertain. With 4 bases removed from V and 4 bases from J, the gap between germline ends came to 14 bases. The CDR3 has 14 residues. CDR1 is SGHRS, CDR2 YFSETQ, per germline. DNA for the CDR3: TGCGCCAGCAGCCAGAGCACAACAGTCACTGAAGCTTTCTTT. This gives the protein CASSQSTTVTEAFF.

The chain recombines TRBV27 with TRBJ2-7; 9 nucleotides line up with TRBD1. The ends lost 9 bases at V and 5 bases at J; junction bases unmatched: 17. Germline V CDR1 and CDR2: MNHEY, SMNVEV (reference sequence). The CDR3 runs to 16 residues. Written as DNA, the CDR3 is TGTGCCAGAAAGACCGCACAGGACAGGGGACTGCACGAGCAGTACTTC. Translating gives CARKTAQDRGLHEQYF.

CDR3 nucleotide sequence: TGTGCTAGTGTTTTAGCGGGGGGGCCTATAGATACGCAGTATTTT. This encodes CASVLAGGPIDTQYF. The chain uses TRBV12-5 and TRBJ2-3; 11 bases are shared with TRBD2. From germline, CDR1 is LGHNT and CDR2 FRNRAP. This CDR3 contains 15 residues. V lost 7 bases, J lost 5 bases, and 8 bases stayed unmatched. The complete variable domain, with remaining parts taken from reference TRBV12-5 and TRBJ2-3, reads DARVTQTPRHKVTEMGQEVTMRCQPILGHNTVFWYRQTMMQGLELLAYFRNRAPLDDSGMPKDRFSAEMPDATLATLKIQPSEPRDSAVYFCASVLAGGPIDTQYFGPGTRLTVL.

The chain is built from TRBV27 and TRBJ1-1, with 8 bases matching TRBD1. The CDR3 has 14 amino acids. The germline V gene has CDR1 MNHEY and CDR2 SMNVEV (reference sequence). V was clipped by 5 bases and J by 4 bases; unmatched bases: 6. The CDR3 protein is CASSLTGVGTEAFF. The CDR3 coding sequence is TGTGCCAGCAGTCTGACAGGGGTGGGCACTGAAGCTTTCTTT.

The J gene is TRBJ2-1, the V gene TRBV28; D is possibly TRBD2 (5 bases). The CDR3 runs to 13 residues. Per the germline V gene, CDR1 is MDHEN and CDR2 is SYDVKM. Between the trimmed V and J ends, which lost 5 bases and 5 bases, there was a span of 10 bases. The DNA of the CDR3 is TGTGCCAGCAGTCGCGGGTTCGACAATGAGCAGTTCTTC. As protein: CASSRGFDNEQFF.

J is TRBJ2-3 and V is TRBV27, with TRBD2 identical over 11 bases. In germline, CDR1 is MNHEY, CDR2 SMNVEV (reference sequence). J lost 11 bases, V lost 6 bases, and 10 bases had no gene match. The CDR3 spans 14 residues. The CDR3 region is CASSPGLAERRQYF. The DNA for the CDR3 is TGTGCCAGCAGCCCGGGACTAGCGGAAAGACGGCAGTATTTT.

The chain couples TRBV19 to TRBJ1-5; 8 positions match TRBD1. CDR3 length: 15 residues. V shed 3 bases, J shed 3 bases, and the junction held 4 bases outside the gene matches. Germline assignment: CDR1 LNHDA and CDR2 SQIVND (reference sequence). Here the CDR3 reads CASSIGTGYNQPQHF. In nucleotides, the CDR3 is TGTGCCAGTAGTATCGGGACAGGATACAATCAGCCCCAGCATTTT.

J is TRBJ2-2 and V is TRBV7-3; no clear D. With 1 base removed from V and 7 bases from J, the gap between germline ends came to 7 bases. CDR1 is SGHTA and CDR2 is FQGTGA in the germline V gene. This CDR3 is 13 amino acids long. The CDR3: CASSLNPGGELFF. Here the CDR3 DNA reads TGTGCCAGCAGCTTAAATCCAGGCGGGGAGCTGTTTTTT.

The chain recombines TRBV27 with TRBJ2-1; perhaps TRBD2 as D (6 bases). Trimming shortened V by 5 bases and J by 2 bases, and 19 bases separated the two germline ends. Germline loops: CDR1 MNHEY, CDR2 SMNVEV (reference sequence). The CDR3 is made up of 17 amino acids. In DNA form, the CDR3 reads TGTGCCAGCAGTGGGGGACTCCGAATACCTCCCTACAATGAGCAGTTCTTC. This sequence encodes CASSGGLRIPPYNEQFF.

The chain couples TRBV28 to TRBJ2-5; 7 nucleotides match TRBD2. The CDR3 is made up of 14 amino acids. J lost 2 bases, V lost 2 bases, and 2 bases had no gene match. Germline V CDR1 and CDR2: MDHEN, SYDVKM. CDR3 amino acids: CASSLGLDQETQYF. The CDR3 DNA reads TGTGCCAGCAGTTTAGGACTAGATCAAGAGACCCAGTACTTC.

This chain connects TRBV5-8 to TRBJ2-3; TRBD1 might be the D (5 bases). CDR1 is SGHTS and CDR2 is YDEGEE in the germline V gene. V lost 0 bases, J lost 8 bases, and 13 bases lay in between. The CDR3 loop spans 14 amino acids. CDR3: CASSLARGGGTQYF. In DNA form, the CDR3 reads TGTGCCAGCAGCTTGGCAAGGGGTGGCGGTACGCAGTATTTT.

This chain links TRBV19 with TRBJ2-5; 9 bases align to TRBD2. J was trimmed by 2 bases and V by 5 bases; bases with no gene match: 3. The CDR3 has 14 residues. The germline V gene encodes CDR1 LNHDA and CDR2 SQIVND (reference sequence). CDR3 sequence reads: CASSSSGGQETQYF. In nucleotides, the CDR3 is TGTGCCAGTAGTTCAAGCGGGGGGCAAGAGACCCAGTACTTC.

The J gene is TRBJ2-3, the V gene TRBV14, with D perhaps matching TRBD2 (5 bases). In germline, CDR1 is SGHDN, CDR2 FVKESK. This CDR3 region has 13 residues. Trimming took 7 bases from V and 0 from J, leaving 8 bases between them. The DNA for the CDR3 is TGTGCCAGCACGAGGGAAAGCACAGATACGCAGTATTTT. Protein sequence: CASTRESTDTQYF.

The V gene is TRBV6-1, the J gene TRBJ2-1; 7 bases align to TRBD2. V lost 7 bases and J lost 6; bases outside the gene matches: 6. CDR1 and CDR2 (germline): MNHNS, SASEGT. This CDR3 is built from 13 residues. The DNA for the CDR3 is TGTGCCAGCACCCTCGGGGGGTTCAATGAGCAGTTCTTC. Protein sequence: CASTLGGFNEQFF.

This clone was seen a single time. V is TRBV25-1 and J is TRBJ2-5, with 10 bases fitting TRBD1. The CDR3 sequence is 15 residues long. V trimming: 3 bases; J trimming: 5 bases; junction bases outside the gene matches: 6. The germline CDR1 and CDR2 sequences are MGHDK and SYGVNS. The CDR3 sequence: CASSDPGTGEETQYF. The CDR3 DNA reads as TGTGCCAGCAGTGACCCTGGGACAGGGGAGGAGACCCAGTACTTC.